The present TCR beta chain was sequenced within a study of blood T cell repertoires in COVID-19. Across the study: Samples of COVID-19 (acute and convalescent) were obtained from the United States, Italy and Spain.

Trimming took off 5 bases at V and 5 bases at J, with 12 bases between the two ends. In germline, CDR1 is ENHRY, CDR2 SYGVKD. The CDR3 contains 14 residues. The sample holds one count of this clone. Data came from immunoSEQ multiplex PCR; TCRdb stores just in-frame clones and leaves some out. The sample consists of a few hundred thousand clones, approximately 83% of them appearing once. This study enrolled people aged about 18 to 100 from roughly 22 US geographic areas. Clinical history as reported by participants underpinned cohort assignment. In Cohort 3, a recovered donor had either two negative PCRs, clearance, or symptom resolution.

J is TRBJ1-4 and V is TRBV10-3; D remains ambiguous. The source of this sequence is a man aged 30 to 45 who had recovered from COVID-19. Sequences were obtained from PBMCs or T cells enriched from blood (not recorded which). CDR3 amino acids: CAISSDGGNEKLFF. The DNA for the CDR3 is TGTGCCATCAGTTCTGATGGAGGGAATGAAAAACTGTTTTTT.